Presented here are 30 T cell receptor beta chains from one specimen sequenced in a study of T cell responses to AZD1222 COVID-19 vaccine (dated by TCRdb to the early 2020s). The intended sense of this specimen's time point label: about 28 days (+/-7) after the second vaccine dose. The library relied on the immunoSEQ multiplex PCR assay. The table comes from immuneACCESS by way of TCRdb, which keeps in-frame sequences with V and J called. Part of the clones is missing from these tables; in studies checked, under half for an unresolved V gene and the rest for unknown reasons. Within this sample are about 270,000 clones, with approximately 94% of them counted one time only. The ten largest account for around 0.58% of the sample. Sequenced material: peripheral blood, taken 28 days after the second AZD1222 dose. The receptors come from an adult who received the AZD1222 COVID-19 vaccine.

The chain recombines TRBV12-3 or TRBV12-4 with TRBJ2-7; D call uncertain. V lost 4 bases and J 3 bases, leaving 7 bases between the germline ends. The CDR3 runs 12 residues. The CDR3 DNA reads as TGTGCCAGCAGTTACTACAGCTACGAGCAGTACTTC. This encodes CASSYYSYEQYF.

This sequence joins TRBV7-9 and TRBJ1-6, with a weak D call TRBD1 (5 bases). CDR3 length: 14 residues. Germline loops: CDR1 SEHNR, CDR2 FQNEAQ (reference sequence). V gave up 2 bases and J gave up 9 bases, with 11 bases separating them. In DNA, the CDR3 is TGTGCCAGCAGCTTACAGGGATGGGGTTCACCCCTCCACTTT. Residues: CASSLQGWGSPLHF.

The gene calls are TRBV7-3 and TRBJ1-1, with 8 nucleotides matching TRBD1. CDR1 and CDR2 from the germline V gene are SGHTA and FQGTGA. Germline trimming cut 5 bases from V and 3 bases from J; bases unmatched to any gene: 5. This CDR3 is built from 14 residues. Written as DNA, the CDR3 is TGTGCCAGCAGCCCAGGACAGGGCTACACTGAAGCTTTCTTT. Translating it yields CASSPGQGYTEAFF. The full variable domain, its missing parts supplied by reference TRBV7-3 and TRBJ1-1, is GAGVSQTPSNKVTEKGKYVELRCDPISGHTALYWYRQSLGQGPEFLIYFQGTGAADDSGLPNDRFFAVRPEGSVSTLKIQRTERGDSAVYLCASSPGQGYTEAFFGQGTRLTVV.

The chain carries TRBV27 and TRBJ1-1; 7 bases are shared with TRBD1. The CDR3 has 14 residues. Per germline, CDR1 MNHEY and CDR2 SMNVEV (reference sequence). The trim removed 5 bases at V and 4 bases at J, leaving 7 bases unmatched. CDR3: CASSARQGPTEAFF. In DNA form, the CDR3 reads TGTGCCAGCAGTGCCCGACAGGGACCCACTGAAGCTTTCTTT.

The rearrangement uses TRBV7-2 and TRBJ1-4; D unclear. The germline V gene has CDR1 SGHTA and CDR2 FQGNSA. This CDR3 spans 16 amino acids. The V end was cut by 3 bases, the J end by 8 bases, with 19 bases between. The CDR3 DNA is TGTGCCAGCAGCTTGGGCGTGGGCCAGACAAGAGAAAAACTGTTTTTT. It translates to CASSLGVGQTREKLFF.

The genes are TRBV6-2 or TRBV6-3 and TRBJ1-1; a weak D match, TRBD1 (6 bases). Germline values: CDR1 MNHEY, CDR2 SVGEGT. This CDR3 has 14 amino acids. The V end was cut by 6 bases, the J end by 4 bases, with 15 bases between. The CDR3 loop reads CASRPWEGGTEAFF. The CDR3 DNA is TGTGCCAGCAGGCCTTGGGAGGGGGGCACTGAAGCTTTCTTT.

This rearrangement joins TRBV5-6 to TRBJ2-5, with 7 nucleotides matching TRBD1. Unmatched junction bases numbered 15, after V lost 6 bases and J lost 4 bases. CDR1 SGHDT and CDR2 YYEEEE come from the germline V gene. The CDR3 contains 16 residues. CDR3 amino acids: CASTPLGGLGRETQYF. The CDR3 DNA is TGTGCCAGCACCCCCTTAGGGGGCCTCGGGCGAGAGACCCAGTACTTC.

The chain links TRBV7-2 to TRBJ1-5; 8 nucleotides align to TRBD1. Germline CDR1 and CDR2: SGHTA and FQGNSA. V was clipped by 5 bases and J by 5 bases; unmatched bases: 2. The CDR3 spans 13 residues. In DNA form, the CDR3 reads TGTGCCAGCAGCATGACAGGGGATCAGCCCCAGCATTTT. It is translated as CASSMTGDQPQHF. The whole variable domain, filled in from reference TRBV7-2 and TRBJ1-5, reads GAGVSQSPSNKVTEKGKDVELRCDPISGHTALYWYRQSLGQGLEFLIYFQGNSAPDKSGLPSDRFSAERTGGSVSTLTIQRTQQEDSAVYLCASSMTGDQPQHFGDGTRLSIL.

The rearrangement joins TRBV6-5 to TRBJ1-4; D might be TRBD1 (5 bases). The CDR3 extends over 14 amino acids. V dropped 7 bases and J dropped 7 bases, with 16 bases sitting between them. Germline values: CDR1 MNHEY, CDR2 SVGAGI. Here the CDR3 DNA reads TGTGCCAGCACTCCGGGATTTGGGGGTGAAAAACTGTTTTTT. The encoded protein is CASTPGFGGEKLFF.

The chain combines TRBV7-9 with TRBJ1-6; TRBD1 is a possible D gene (6 bases). Per the germline V gene, CDR1 is SEHNR and CDR2 is FQNEAQ (reference sequence). Trimming removed 7 bases from V and 6 bases from J, with 13 bases in between. There are 14 residues in the CDR3. CDR3 amino acids: CASNSDSLNSPLHF. In DNA form, the CDR3 reads TGTGCCAGCAACTCGGACAGTCTTAATTCACCCCTCCACTTT.

V and J are TRBV6-5 and TRBJ1-3, with D unresolved. The CDR3 contains 16 residues. Per germline, CDR1 MNHEY and CDR2 SVGAGI. The V and J ends lost 4 bases and 9 bases respectively, with 22 bases between them. CDR3 coding DNA: TGTGCCAGCAGTTTACGCCCGACGGGCGATAGAAGCACCATATATTTT. Translated, it gives CASSLRPTGDRSTIYF.

This clone has a single count. This chain joins TRBV5-4 and TRBJ1-2; TRBD1 matches 7 bases. The V segment lost 6 bases and the J segment 8 bases; nucleotides outside the gene matches: 13. The CDR3 contains 14 residues. Germline V gene data show CDR1 as SGHNT and CDR2 as YYREEE (reference sequence). CDR3 DNA: TGTGCCAGCACCACGCAGGGGGGGTCCCACGGCTACACCTTC. It codes for CASTTQGGSHGYTF.

The chain uses TRBV28 and TRBJ2-7; 10 bases align to TRBD2. V lost 6 bases and J lost 3; bases outside the gene matches: 20. CDR1 is MDHEN, CDR2 SYDVKM, per germline. The CDR3 covers 19 residues. The CDR3 DNA is TGTGCCAGCAGCCTTGAGGCAGGCCGAACTAGCGGGATGGTCTACGAGCAGTACTTC. Translation: CASSLEAGRTSGMVYEQYF. The whole variable domain, remainder taken from reference TRBV28 and TRBJ2-7, is DVKVTQSSRYLVKRTGEKVFLECVQDMDHENMFWYRQDPGLGLRLIYFSYDVKMKEKGDIPEGYSVSREKKERFSLILESASTNQTSMYLCASSLEAGRTSGMVYEQYFGPGTRLTVT.

The V call is TRBV6-2 or TRBV6-3, the J call TRBJ2-5, with no clear D. Germline V gene data show CDR1 as MNHEY and CDR2 as SVGEGT. V lost 5 bases to trimming and J lost 3 bases, with 4 bases between them. The CDR3 contains 11 residues. The CDR3 coding sequence is TGTGCCAGCAGTCGAAAAGAGACCCAGTACTTC. Amino acids: CASSRKETQYF.

The CDR3 bases are TGTGCCAGCAGCGGGGCTTATAATTCACCCCTCCACTTT. Its translation is CASSGAYNSPLHF. The chain couples TRBV28 to TRBJ1-6, with a possible D match to TRBD1 (5 bases). Germline V lookup: CDR1 MDHEN, CDR2 SYDVKM. The V and J ends lost 6 bases and 4 bases respectively, with 7 bases between them. This CDR3 is 13 amino acids long.

The V call is TRBV28, the J call TRBJ1-5; D gene unclear. This CDR3 has 15 amino acids. CDR1 is MDHEN and CDR2 is SYDVKM in the germline V gene. Trimming took 5 bases from V and 6 from J, leaving 17 bases between them. The CDR3: CASSPPMGEAQPQHF. The CDR3 DNA is TGTGCCAGCAGTCCCCCCATGGGAGAGGCTCAGCCCCAGCATTTT. Combining the CDR3 with reference TRBV28 and TRBJ1-5 gives the whole variable domain DVKVTQSSRYLVKRTGEKVFLECVQDMDHENMFWYRQDPGLGLRLIYFSYDVKMKEKGDIPEGYSVSREKKERFSLILESASTNQTSMYLCASSPPMGEAQPQHFGDGTRLSIL.

The chain couples TRBV28 to TRBJ2-1, with 8 bases lining up with TRBD1. Trimming took 7 bases from V and 8 from J; bases not matched to a gene: 13. The CDR3 contains 15 residues. Per the germline V gene, CDR1 is MDHEN and CDR2 is SYDVKM. This chain's CDR3 is CASTSDRGLLHEQFF. The CDR3 coding sequence is TGTGCCAGCACCTCCGACAGGGGACTCCTTCATGAGCAGTTCTTC. The variable domain in full, completed from reference TRBV28 and TRBJ2-1, reads DVKVTQSSRYLVKRTGEKVFLECVQDMDHENMFWYRQDPGLGLRLIYFSYDVKMKEKGDIPEGYSVSREKKERFSLILESASTNQTSMYLCASTSDRGLLHEQFFGPGTRLTVL.

This chain links TRBV27 with TRBJ1-1, with TRBD1 as a possible D gene (5 bases). V was clipped by 2 bases and J by 10 bases, with 14 bases between them. Germline V gives CDR1 MNHEY, CDR2 SMNVEV (reference sequence). The CDR3 has 13 amino acids. The CDR3 sequence is CASSLGTGGGAFF. CDR3 bases: TGTGCCAGCAGTTTAGGGACGGGCGGCGGAGCTTTCTTT.

The chain is built from TRBV27 and TRBJ2-2; no clear D gene. Germline assignment: CDR1 MNHEY and CDR2 SMNVEV (reference sequence). Deletions cut 5 bases from V and 1 base from J, with 8 bases between. The CDR3 is made up of 14 amino acids. The CDR3 DNA reads as TGTGCCAGCAGTCAGCAGTGGAACACCGGGGAGCTGTTTTTT. This codes for CASSQQWNTGELFF.

V is TRBV4-3 and J is TRBJ2-1; possibly TRBD1 for D (5 bases). This CDR3 region has 15 residues. Germline V gene lookup returns CDR1 LGHNA and CDR2 YSLEER. Trimming shortened V by 0 bases and J by 2 bases, and 8 bases separated the two germline ends. CDR3 sequence reads: CASSQDRATYNEQFF. The CDR3 region has the DNA TGCGCCAGCAGCCAAGACAGGGCTACCTACAATGAGCAGTTCTTC.

The CDR3 DNA is TGTGCCAGCACCCTAGAAGTGAACACTGAAGCTTTCTTT. This codes for CASTLEVNTEAFF. The chain links TRBV2 to TRBJ1-1; D is undetermined. V shed 7 bases and J shed 0 bases, with 9 bases lying between them. Germline V gives CDR1 SNHLY, CDR2 FYNNEI. The CDR3 covers 13 residues. The whole variable domain, filled in from reference TRBV2 and TRBJ1-1, reads EPEVTQTPSHQVTQMGQEVILRCVPISNHLYFYWYRQILGQKVEFLVSFYNNEISEKSEIFDDQFSVERPDGSNFTLKIRSTKLEDSAMYFCASTLEVNTEAFFGQGTRLTVV.

The chain carries TRBV5-1 and TRBJ2-7; 9 nucleotides align to TRBD1. The germline V gene encodes CDR1 SGHRS and CDR2 YFSETQ. The CDR3 length is 15 residues. Trimming cost V 6 bases and J 0 bases; bases outside gene matches: 7. For the CDR3, the DNA is TGCGCCAGCAAAATGGGACAGGGAGGCTCCTACGAGCAGTACTTC. Translated: CASKMGQGGSYEQYF. Full variable domain (remainder filled in from reference TRBV5-1 and TRBJ2-7): KAGVTQTPRYLIKTRGQQVTLSCSPISGHRSVSWYQQTPGQGLQFLFEYFSETQRNKGNFPGRFSGRQFSNSRSEMNVSTLELGDSALYLCASKMGQGGSYEQYFGPGTRLTVT.

The chain has TRBV28 and TRBJ2-7; D is undetermined. This CDR3 region has 14 residues. Germline lookup yields CDR1 MDHEN and CDR2 SYDVKM. V was cut by 2 bases and J by 0 bases, with 8 bases left in between. CDR3: CASSLHYSSYEQYF. CDR3 in DNA: TGTGCCAGCAGTTTACACTATAGCTCCTACGAGCAGTACTTC.

The chain joins TRBV10-2 to TRBJ1-2, with no clear D. This CDR3 spans 14 amino acids. Germline CDR1 reads WSHSY; CDR2 reads SAAADI. Trimming took 2 bases from V and 8 from J, leaving 15 bases between them. The CDR3: CASSEAGWNGGYTF. In nucleotides, the CDR3 is TGCGCCAGCAGTGAGGCGGGGTGGAACGGGGGCTACACCTTC.

The genes are TRBV7-9 and TRBJ2-5; 7 nucleotides align to TRBD2. V lost 5 bases, J lost 0 bases, and 12 bases stayed unmatched. This CDR3 has 17 amino acids. CDR1 is SEHNR, CDR2 FQNEAQ, per germline (reference sequence). The CDR3 sequence is CASSLLGGVPYQETQYF. CDR3 bases: TGTGCCAGCAGCCTCCTTGGGGGGGTACCGTACCAAGAGACCCAGTACTTC.

The rearrangement joins TRBV6-2 or TRBV6-3 to TRBJ2-3; 8 bases agree with TRBD2. V dropped 2 bases and J dropped 2; count of bases not matched to a gene: 3. Germline CDR1 MNHEY, CDR2 SVGEGT. The CDR3 covers 15 residues. CDR3 residues: CASSYGREATDTQYF. The CDR3 nucleotides read TGTGCCAGCAGTTACGGGCGGGAGGCCACAGATACGCAGTATTTT.

This chain links TRBV5-3 with TRBJ1-3; D not certain. TRBV5-3 is filed as an ORF, its function uncertain. Trimming stripped 1 base from V and 7 bases from J, with 12 bases between. CDR3 length equals 14 residues. Here the CDR3 DNA reads TGTGCCAGAAGCTTGAGGTACGCATCGAACACCATATATTTT. It codes for CARSLRYASNTIYF.

In regard to this clone: Within the sample, other DNA sequences also encode this same CDR3. The chain combines TRBV6-5 with TRBJ1-4; 10 nucleotides match TRBD1. The CDR3 length is 14 residues. Losses at the gene ends were 6 bases for V and 8 bases for J; bases not matched to a gene: 6. Germline CDR1 MNHEY, CDR2 SVGAGI. CDR3 DNA: TGTGCCAGCAGCCGGGACAGGGGAAGAGAAAAACTGTTTTTT. Translation: CASSRDRGREKLFF.

The chain employs TRBV28 and TRBJ1-2, with unresolved D. Trimming took off 3 bases at V and 2 bases at J, with 13 bases between the two ends. In germline, CDR1 is MDHEN, CDR2 SYDVKM. CDR3 length equals 15 residues. The CDR3 coding sequence is TGTGCCAGCAGTTTGATATCGACGGCGAACTATGGCTACACCTTC. It translates to CASSLISTANYGYTF.

The chain couples TRBV4-1 to TRBJ1-1; D is possibly TRBD1 (5 bases). CDR1 and CDR2 (germline): MGHRA, YSYEKL. With 0 bases removed from V and 4 bases from J, the gap between germline ends came to 9 bases. The CDR3 consists of 14 residues. The chain's CDR3 is CASSQEQDGTEAFF. CDR3 DNA: TGCGCCAGCAGCCAAGAACAGGACGGCACTGAAGCTTTCTTT.